Below, 28 T cell receptor beta chains from the same sample are listed, as sequenced in a study of T cell repertoires in cytomegalovirus infection. TCRdb recomputed calls from the reads with MiXCR, one row per CDR3 protein. Of some 160,000 distinct CDR3 sequences listed, about 15% are singletons. Sequencing used CD8+ T cells from PBMCs. The receptors here all came from a human donor in good health (CMV status not recorded). Some clones in this sample may be carry-over from other donors' samples.

The table lists this clonotype with a few counts. This chain uses TRBV7-9 with TRBJ1-1; D is possibly TRBD1 (5 bases). The length of the CDR3 is 15 residues. Trimming removed 5 bases at V and 6 bases at J, with 19 bases between. The germline V gene has CDR1 SEHNR and CDR2 FQNEAQ (reference sequence). As DNA, the CDR3 is TGTGCCAGCAGCAGAGGCACCGGGACCATATCTGAAGCTTTCTTT. It yields the protein CASSRGTGTISEAFF.

There are many counts of this clonotype. The V gene is TRBV7-9, the J gene TRBJ1-1; D call uncertain. V was cut by 3 bases and J by 1 base, with 3 bases left in between. This CDR3 spans 12 amino acids. Germline V gene sequence: CDR1 SEHNR, CDR2 FQNEAQ (reference sequence). CDR3 protein: CASSFGNTEAFF. DNA for the CDR3: TGTGCCAGCAGCTTTGGGAACACTGAAGCTTTCTTT. Combining the CDR3 with reference TRBV7-9 and TRBJ1-1 gives the whole variable domain DTGVSQNPRHKITKRGQNVTFRCDPISEHNRLYWYRQTLGQGPEFLTYFQNEAQLEKSRLLSDRFSAERPKGSFSTLEIQRTEQGDSAMYLCASSFGNTEAFFGQGTRLTVV.

This clonotype has just a few counts. The chain has TRBV20-1 and TRBJ2-1; 8 bases align to TRBD1. V dropped 0 bases and J dropped 6; count of bases not matched to a gene: 7. CDR3 size: 15 residues. Germline CDR1 reads DFQATT; CDR2 reads SNEGSKA (reference sequence). CDR3 in DNA: TGCAGTGCTAGAGATCCCAGGGGGCTAGTCAATGAGCAGTTCTTC. Protein sequence: CSARDPRGLVNEQFF.

The rearrangement joins TRBV29-1 to TRBJ2-3; 9 bases match TRBD2. Germline loops: CDR1 SQVTM, CDR2 ANQGSEA. Losses at the gene ends were 0 bases for V and 7 bases for J; bases not matched to a gene: 8. The CDR3 consists of 15 residues. The CDR3 loop is CSVEEGGRADYTQYF. In nucleotides, the CDR3 is TGCAGCGTTGAAGAGGGCGGGAGGGCCGATTATACGCAGTATTTT.

This chain joins TRBV7-6 and TRBJ2-7; D unclear. CDR1 is SGHVS, CDR2 FNYEAQ, per germline. V lost 4 bases, J lost 2 bases, and 12 bases lay in between. The CDR3 is 14 residues long. The DNA of the CDR3 is TGTGCCAGCAGCTCCCGACCGGATCCCTACGAGCAGTACTTC. Its translation: CASSSRPDPYEQYF.

This clonotype has just a few counts. V usage is TRBV28 and J usage is TRBJ2-5, with TRBD2 matching 11 bases. J was trimmed by 1 base and V by 6 bases; bases with no gene match: 10. The CDR3 runs to 17 residues. Germline assignment: CDR1 MDHEN and CDR2 SYDVKM. CDR3 residues: CASSPGLAEAVQETQYF. CDR3 DNA sequence: TGTGCCAGCAGCCCGGGACTAGCGGAGGCAGTCCAAGAGACCCAGTACTTC.

This clonotype showed up just a few times. The V and J genes are TRBV7-9 and TRBJ2-1; 9 bases are shared with TRBD1. The V gene's germline CDR1 is SEHNR and CDR2 FQNEAQ (reference sequence). The CDR3 runs 15 residues. With 7 bases clipped from V and 8 bases from J, the junction kept 12 bases outside the gene matches. Here the CDR3 reads CASKGPGQGIDEQFF. The CDR3 coding sequence is TGTGCCAGCAAAGGGCCGGGACAGGGCATTGATGAGCAGTTCTTC.

This clonotype was recorded a few times. The chain has TRBV5-1 and TRBJ2-1; D is undetermined. There are 15 residues in the CDR3. CDR1 is SGHRS, CDR2 YFSETQ, per germline. The ends were cut back, 4 bases at V and 7 bases at J, with 18 bases in the middle. The CDR3 sequence is CASSKTPQGNNEQFF. CDR3 bases: TGCGCCAGCAGCAAGACCCCCCAAGGGAATAATGAGCAGTTCTTC.

This clonotype was found a few times. The rearrangement links TRBV24-1 to TRBJ2-1; TRBD2 is a possible D gene (5 bases). V dropped 8 bases and J dropped 4 bases, with 11 bases sitting between them. Germline V gene sequence: CDR1 KGHDR, CDR2 SFDVKD. This CDR3 has 13 residues. As DNA, the CDR3 is TGTGCCACCATGTCTTCGGGATACAATGAGCAGTTCTTC. It encodes CATMSSGYNEQFF.

This chain links TRBV4-3 with TRBJ2-7, with D perhaps matching TRBD1 (6 bases). Germline CDR1 reads LGHNA; CDR2 reads YSLEER. V lost 0 bases and J 2 bases, leaving 20 bases between the germline ends. CDR3 size: 18 residues. The CDR3: CASSQDFFQGTSPYEQYF. The CDR3 nucleotides read TGCGCCAGCAGCCAAGATTTTTTCCAGGGGACAAGTCCCTACGAGCAGTACTTC.

This chain joins TRBV20-1 and TRBJ1-6, with no clear D. The V gene lost 1 base and the J gene lost 3 bases, with 7 bases spanning the gap. Germline V gene lookup returns CDR1 DFQATT and CDR2 SNEGSKA (reference sequence). The CDR3 contains 14 residues. CDR3 region: CSARGPGYNSPLHF. Written as DNA, the CDR3 is TGCAGTGCTAGAGGGCCCGGCTATAATTCACCCCTCCACTTT.

This clonotype was observed a handful of times. The chain employs TRBV6-6 and TRBJ2-1, with 8 bases aligning to TRBD2. After removal of 8 bases from V and 6 bases from J, the junction contained 3 bases not matched to a gene. This CDR3 spans 12 amino acids. Looked up from germline, CDR1 is MNHNY and CDR2 is SVGAGI (reference sequence). CDR3: CASGLAGNEQFF. DNA for the CDR3: TGTGCCAGCGGCCTAGCGGGCAATGAGCAGTTCTTC.

This clonotype was recorded at least ten times. This chain uses TRBV7-3 with TRBJ2-5; D may be TRBD2 (6 bases). Trimming shortened V by 1 base and J by 1 base, and 7 bases separated the two germline ends. The germline CDR1 and CDR2 sequences are SGHTA and FQGTGA. The length of the CDR3 is 14 residues. The CDR3 protein is CASSLMGGQETQYF. CDR3 coding DNA: TGTGCCAGCAGCTTAATGGGGGGCCAAGAGACCCAGTACTTC.

This clonotype was found a few times. The V gene is TRBV28, the J gene TRBJ2-1, with TRBD2 identical over 9 bases. J lost 2 bases, V lost 5 bases, and 7 bases had no gene match. Germline V gene sequence: CDR1 MDHEN, CDR2 SYDVKM. CDR3 length: 16 residues. In nucleotides, the CDR3 is TGTGCCAGCAGTCGGACTAGCGCCGACGCCTACAATGAGCAGTTCTTC. Translation gives CASSRTSADAYNEQFF.

This sequence joins TRBV11-2 and TRBJ2-7; 14 bases match TRBD2. The ends lost 5 bases at V and 7 bases at J; junction bases unmatched: 7. Germline V gives CDR1 SGHAT, CDR2 FQNNGV. The CDR3 has 15 residues. The CDR3 region has the DNA TGTGCCAGCAGCCCCAGGACTAGCGGGAGGAGTGAGCAGTACTTC. Translated, it gives CASSPRTSGRSEQYF. The whole variable domain, filled in from reference TRBV11-2 and TRBJ2-7, reads EAGVAQSPRYKIIEKRQSVAFWCNPISGHATLYWYQQILGQGPKLLIQFQNNGVVDDSQLPKDRFSAERLKGVDSTLKIQPAKLEDSAVYLCASSPRTSGRSEQYFGPGTRLTVT.

This clonotype was detected a few times. The V gene is TRBV5-1, the J gene TRBJ2-1; a possible D gene is TRBD2 (5 bases). With 2 bases removed from V and 1 base from J, the gap between germline ends came to 10 bases. This CDR3 has 15 residues. Germline V gene data show CDR1 as SGHRS and CDR2 as YFSETQ. CDR3 nucleotide sequence: TGCGCCAGCAGCTTCCGGGATCGTTCCTACAATGAGCAGTTCTTC. This sequence encodes CASSFRDRSYNEQFF.

The rearrangement uses TRBV12-3 or TRBV12-4 and TRBJ2-2; the D is unclear. The V end was cut by 7 bases, the J end by 8 bases, with 11 bases between. The CDR3 has 12 residues. In DNA, the CDR3 is TGTGCCAGCACAGGTGGCACGGGGGAGCTGTTTTTT. It specifies CASTGGTGELFF.

This clonotype was picked up a small number of times. J is TRBJ2-3 and V is TRBV7-9; TRBD2 matches at 11 bases. Germline assignment: CDR1 SEHNR and CDR2 FQNEAQ (reference sequence). The CDR3 covers 18 residues. With 8 bases clipped from V and 1 base from J, the junction kept 14 bases outside the gene matches. The CDR3 here is CASDPEASGGQGTDTQYF. CDR3 nucleotides: TGTGCCAGCGACCCGGAGGCTAGCGGGGGGCAGGGCACAGATACGCAGTATTTT. The full variable domain, with the rest looked up from reference TRBV7-9 and TRBJ2-3, is DTGVSQNPRHKITKRGQNVTFRCDPISEHNRLYWYRQTLGQGPEFLTYFQNEAQLEKSRLLSDRFSAERPKGSFSTLEIQRTEQGDSAMYLCASDPEASGGQGTDTQYFGPGTRLTVL.

A few counts support this clonotype. The chain's CDR3 is CASSEWVNTEAFF. CDR3 bases: TGTGCCAGCAGTGAATGGGTCAACACTGAAGCTTTCTTT. This chain links TRBV6-1 with TRBJ1-1; D uncertain. Germline lookup yields CDR1 MNHNS and CDR2 SASEGT. Trimming left V 2 bases short and J 2 bases short, with 6 bases between. The CDR3 runs to 13 residues.

The rearrangement joins TRBV7-8 to TRBJ1-5, with D possibly being TRBD1 (6 bases). Trimming shortened V by 5 bases and J by 7 bases, and 18 bases separated the two germline ends. The CDR3 consists of 15 residues. CDR1 and CDR2 from the germline V gene are SGHVS and FQNEAQ. CDR3: CASSTAGTLEQPQHF. The CDR3 DNA follows: TGTGCCAGCAGCACTGCCGGGACACTAGAACAGCCCCAGCATTTT.

This clonotype turned up a few times. The gene calls are TRBV7-9 and TRBJ2-7; 7 nucleotides match TRBD2. After removal of 5 bases from V and 4 bases from J, the junction contained 8 bases not matched to a gene. The CDR3 runs to 14 residues. Germline lookup yields CDR1 SEHNR and CDR2 FQNEAQ (reference sequence). The CDR3 sequence is CASSPVSGEYEQYF. In DNA form, the CDR3 reads TGTGCCAGCAGCCCCGTAAGCGGGGAATACGAGCAGTACTTC.

In this sample, this clonotype turned up a few times. This chain joins TRBV19 and TRBJ2-7; D is uncertain. V shed 5 bases and J shed 2 bases, with 7 bases lying between them. This CDR3 region has 12 residues. The V gene's germline CDR1 is LNHDA and CDR2 SQIVND (reference sequence). Written as DNA, the CDR3 is TGTGCCAGTAGTGGACGGCCCTACGAGCAGTACTTC. Amino acid sequence: CASSGRPYEQYF.

A few counts support this clonotype. The chain has TRBV12-3 or TRBV12-4 and TRBJ2-5; 8 nucleotides line up with TRBD2. Trimming removed 3 bases from V and 5 bases from J; junction bases left unmatched: 8. The CDR3 sequence is 15 residues long. CDR3 in amino acids: CASSFLREVGETQYF. The CDR3 coding sequence is TGTGCCAGCAGTTTTCTGCGGGAGGTCGGGGAGACCCAGTACTTC.

The rearrangement links TRBV6-5 to TRBJ2-1; the D call may be TRBD1 or TRBD2 (5 bases each). V lost 10 bases and J 4 bases, leaving 20 bases between the germline ends. The length of the CDR3 is 15 residues. Germline CDR1 is MNHEY and CDR2 is SVGAGI. The CDR3 region is CATGKGDPAYNEQFF. The DNA of the CDR3 is TGTGCCACCGGGAAAGGGGACCCGGCTTACAATGAGCAGTTCTTC.

The J gene is TRBJ2-6, the V gene TRBV5-1; D perhaps matches TRBD1 (6 bases). The CDR3 totals 17 residues. Trimming left V 6 bases short and J 0 bases short, with 16 bases between. Germline V CDR1 and CDR2: SGHRS, YFSETQ. CDR3 nucleotides: TGCGCCAGCACAGGGGATATAACCATCTCTGGGGCCAACGTCCTGACTTTC. Protein: CASTGDITISGANVLTF.

The gene calls are TRBV28 and TRBJ1-1; tentatively, D is TRBD1 (6 bases). Germline assignment: CDR1 MDHEN and CDR2 SYDVKM. The CDR3 runs 16 residues. V lost 1 base and J 5 bases, leaving 17 bases between the germline ends. CDR3 protein: CASSLSDRWRNTEAFF. The CDR3, as DNA: TGTGCCAGCAGTTTATCTGACAGGTGGCGTAATACTGAAGCTTTCTTT.

This clonotype has a handful of counts. V and J are TRBV7-2 and TRBJ2-5; 11 positions agree with TRBD2. This CDR3 contains 16 residues. With V trimmed by 5 bases and J by 3 bases, 8 bases remained unmatched. The germline CDR1 and CDR2 sequences are SGHTA and FQGNSA. For the CDR3, the DNA is TGTGCCAGCAGCCCCCATAGCGGGAGGGCAAAAGAGACCCAGTACTTC. Translated: CASSPHSGRAKETQYF. Full variable domain (missing parts from reference TRBV7-2 and TRBJ2-5): GAGVSQSPSNKVTEKGKDVELRCDPISGHTALYWYRQSLGQGLEFLIYFQGNSAPDKSGLPSDRFSAERTGGSVSTLTIQRTQQEDSAVYLCASSPHSGRAKETQYFGPGTRLLVL.

This clonotype has just a few counts. The chain couples TRBV7-6 to TRBJ1-2; D is perhaps TRBD1 (5 bases). The CDR3 is 14 residues long. Deletions cut 0 bases from V and 6 bases from J, with 11 bases between. The V gene's germline CDR1 is SGHVS and CDR2 FNYEAQ. This CDR3 reads CASSLATGADGYTF. DNA of the CDR3: TGTGCCAGCAGCTTAGCAACCGGGGCGGATGGCTACACCTTC. Filled out from reference TRBV7-6 and TRBJ1-2, the complete variable domain reads GAGVSQSPRYKVTKRGQDVALRCDPISGHVSLYWYRQALGQGPEFLTYFNYEAQQDKSGLPNDRFSAERPEGSISTLTIQRTEQRDSAMYRCASSLATGADGYTFGSGTRLTVV.